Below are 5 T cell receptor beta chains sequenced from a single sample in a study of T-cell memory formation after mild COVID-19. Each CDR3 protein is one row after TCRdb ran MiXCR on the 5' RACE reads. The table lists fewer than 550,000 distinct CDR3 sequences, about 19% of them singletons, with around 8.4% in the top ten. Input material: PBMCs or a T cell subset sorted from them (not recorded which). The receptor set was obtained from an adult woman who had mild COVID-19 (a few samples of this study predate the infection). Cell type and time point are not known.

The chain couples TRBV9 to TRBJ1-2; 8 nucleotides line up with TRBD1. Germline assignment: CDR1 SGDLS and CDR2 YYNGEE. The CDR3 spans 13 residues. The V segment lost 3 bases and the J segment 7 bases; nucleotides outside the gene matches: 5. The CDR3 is CASSGTGPSGYTF. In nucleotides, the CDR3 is TGTGCCAGCAGCGGGACAGGGCCGTCTGGCTACACCTTC.

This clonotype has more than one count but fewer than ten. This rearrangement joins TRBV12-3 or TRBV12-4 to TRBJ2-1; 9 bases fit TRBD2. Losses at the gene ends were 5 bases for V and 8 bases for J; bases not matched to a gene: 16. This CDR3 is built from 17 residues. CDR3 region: CASSTMPSGRSQDEQFF. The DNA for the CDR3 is TGTGCCAGCAGTACTATGCCGAGCGGGAGGTCCCAAGATGAGCAGTTCTTC.

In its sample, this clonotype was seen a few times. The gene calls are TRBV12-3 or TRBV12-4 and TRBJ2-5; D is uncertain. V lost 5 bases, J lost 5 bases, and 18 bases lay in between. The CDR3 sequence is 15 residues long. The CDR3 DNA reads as TGTGCCAGCAGTCCACGGTCCAAGGTGGGGGAGACCCAGTACTTC. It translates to CASSPRSKVGETQYF.

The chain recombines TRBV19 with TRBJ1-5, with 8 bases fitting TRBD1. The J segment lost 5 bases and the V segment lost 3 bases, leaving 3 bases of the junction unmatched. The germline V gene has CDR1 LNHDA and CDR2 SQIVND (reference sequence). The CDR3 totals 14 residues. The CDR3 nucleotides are TGTGCCAGTAGTATCTTACAGGGGGATCAGCCCCAGCATTTT. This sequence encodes CASSILQGDQPQHF.

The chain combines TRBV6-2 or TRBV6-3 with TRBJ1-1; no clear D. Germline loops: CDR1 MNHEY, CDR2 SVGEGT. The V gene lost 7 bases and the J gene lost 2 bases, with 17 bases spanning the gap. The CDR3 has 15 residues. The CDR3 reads CASTRSNKVNTEAFF. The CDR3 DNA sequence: TGTGCCAGCACCCGTTCCAATAAGGTCAACACTGAAGCTTTCTTT.